The rows below give T cell receptor beta chains drawn from one sample of a study of T cell responses to AZD1222 COVID-19 vaccine. Method: immunoSEQ multiplex PCR; TCRdb's copy keeps in-frame clones and lacks some. The sample lists roughly 140,000 clones; around nine tenths were seen once. The sequences come from peripheral blood, collected on day 0 of AZD1222 vaccination. These TCRs come from an adult in good health. The conserved cysteine and the conserved F or W are not part of the CDR3 here. The D gene is left open where the match is weak.

J gene | CDR3 length | V gene | D gene | CDR3 protein
TRBJ1-2 | 15 | TRBV7-2 | TRBD1 | ASSLAPPGQGGYGYT
TRBJ2-3 | 14 | TRBV5-4 | TRBD1 | ASSLAGQGGTDTQY
TRBJ2-1 | 13 | TRBV5-5 | NA | ASSQSPPEYNEQF
TRBJ1-2 | 12 | TRBV6-5 | NA | ASSYEGSRVGYT
TRBJ2-7 | 11 | TRBV6-2/TRBV6-3 | NA | ACRRDPTGEQY
TRBJ2-3 | 18 | TRBV19 | TRBD2 | ASSKALLAGAMLGTDTQY
TRBJ2-1 | 13 | TRBV19 | NA | ASSIGKGSYNEQF
TRBJ2-1 | 11 | TRBV2 | TRBD2 | ASGTSGYNEQF
TRBJ2-7 | 14 | TRBV18 | TRBD1 | ASSPPGQGIPNEQY
TRBJ1-1 | 9 | TRBV20-1 | NA | SATSGTEAF